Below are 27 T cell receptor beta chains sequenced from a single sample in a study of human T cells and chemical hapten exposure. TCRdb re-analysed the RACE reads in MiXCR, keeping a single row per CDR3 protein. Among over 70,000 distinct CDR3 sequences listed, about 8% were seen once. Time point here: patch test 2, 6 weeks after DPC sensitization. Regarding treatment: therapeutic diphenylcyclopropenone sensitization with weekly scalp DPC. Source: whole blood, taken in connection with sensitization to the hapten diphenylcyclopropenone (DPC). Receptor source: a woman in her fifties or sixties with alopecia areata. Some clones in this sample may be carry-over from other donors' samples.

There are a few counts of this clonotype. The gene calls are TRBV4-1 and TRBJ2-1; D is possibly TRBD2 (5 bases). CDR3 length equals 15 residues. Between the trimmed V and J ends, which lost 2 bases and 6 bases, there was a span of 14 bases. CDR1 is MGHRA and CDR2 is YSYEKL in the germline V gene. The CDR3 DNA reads TGCGCCAGCAGCCAATTCCTCGAGGGCGGCAATGAGCAGTTCTTC. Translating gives CASSQFLEGGNEQFF.

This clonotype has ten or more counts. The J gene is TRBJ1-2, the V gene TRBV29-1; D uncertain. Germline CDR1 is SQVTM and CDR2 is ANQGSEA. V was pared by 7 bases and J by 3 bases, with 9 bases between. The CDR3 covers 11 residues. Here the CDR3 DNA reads TGCAGCGCCACAACAGACTATGGCTACACCTTC. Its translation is CSATTDYGYTF.

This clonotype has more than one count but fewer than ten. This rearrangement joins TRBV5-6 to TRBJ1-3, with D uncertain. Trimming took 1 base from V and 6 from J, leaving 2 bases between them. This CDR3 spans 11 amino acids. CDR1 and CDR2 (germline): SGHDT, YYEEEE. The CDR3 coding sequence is TGTGCCAGCAGCTTGTTAAACACCATATATTTT. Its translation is CASSLLNTIYF.

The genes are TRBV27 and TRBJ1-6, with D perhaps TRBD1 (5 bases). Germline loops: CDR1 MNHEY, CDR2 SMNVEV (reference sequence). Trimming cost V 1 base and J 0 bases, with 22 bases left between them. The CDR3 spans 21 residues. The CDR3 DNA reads TGTGCCAGCAGTTTATTAGCCCCGCGCAGGGCCAGTAGCTCCTATAATTCACCCCTCCACTTT. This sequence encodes CASSLLAPRRASSSYNSPLHF.

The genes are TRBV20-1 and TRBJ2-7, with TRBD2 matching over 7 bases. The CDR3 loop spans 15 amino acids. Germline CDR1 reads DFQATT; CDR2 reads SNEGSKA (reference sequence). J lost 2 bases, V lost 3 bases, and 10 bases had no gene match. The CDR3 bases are TGCAGTGCTAGCCCTCAGACTAGCTTGACCTACGAGCAGTACTTC. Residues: CSASPQTSLTYEQYF.

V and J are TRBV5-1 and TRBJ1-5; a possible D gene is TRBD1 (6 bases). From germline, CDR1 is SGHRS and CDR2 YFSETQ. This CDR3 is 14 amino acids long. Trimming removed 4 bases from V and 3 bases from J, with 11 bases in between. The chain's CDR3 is CASSLDSFNQPQHF. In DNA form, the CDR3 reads TGCGCCAGCAGCCTGGACAGTTTCAATCAGCCCCAGCATTTT.

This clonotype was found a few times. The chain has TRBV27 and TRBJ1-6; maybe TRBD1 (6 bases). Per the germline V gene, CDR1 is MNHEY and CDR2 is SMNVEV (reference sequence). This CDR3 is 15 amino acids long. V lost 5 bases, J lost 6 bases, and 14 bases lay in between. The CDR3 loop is CASSTKGGINSPLHF. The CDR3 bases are TGTGCCAGCAGTACCAAAGGGGGGATTAATTCACCCCTCCACTTT.

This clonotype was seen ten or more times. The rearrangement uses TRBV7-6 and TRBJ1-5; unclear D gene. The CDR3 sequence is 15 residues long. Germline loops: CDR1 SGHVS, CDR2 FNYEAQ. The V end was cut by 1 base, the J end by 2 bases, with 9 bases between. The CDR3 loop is CASSLGQAGNQPQHF. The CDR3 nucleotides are TGTGCCAGCAGCTTAGGGCAGGCGGGCAATCAGCCCCAGCATTTT.

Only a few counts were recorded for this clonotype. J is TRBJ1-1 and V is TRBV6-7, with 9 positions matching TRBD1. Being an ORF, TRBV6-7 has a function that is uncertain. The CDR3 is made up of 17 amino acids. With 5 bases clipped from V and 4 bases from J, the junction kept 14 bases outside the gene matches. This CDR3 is CASSRPGQGSGGTEAFF. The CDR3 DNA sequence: TGTGCCAGCAGTCGCCCGGGACAGGGTTCGGGGGGCACTGAAGCTTTCTTT.

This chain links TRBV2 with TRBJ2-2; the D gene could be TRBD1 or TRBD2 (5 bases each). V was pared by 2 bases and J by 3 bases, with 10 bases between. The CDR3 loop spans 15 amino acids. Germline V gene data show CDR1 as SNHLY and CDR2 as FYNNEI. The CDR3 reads CASSELGTYTGELFF. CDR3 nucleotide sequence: TGTGCCAGCAGTGAATTGGGGACCTACACCGGGGAGCTGTTTTTT.

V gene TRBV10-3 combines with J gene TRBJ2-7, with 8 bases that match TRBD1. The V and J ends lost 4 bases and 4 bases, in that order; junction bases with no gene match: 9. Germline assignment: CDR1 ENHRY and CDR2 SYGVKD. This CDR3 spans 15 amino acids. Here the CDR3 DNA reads TGTGCCATCAGTGCCTCGGACAGGGTCGGTTACGAGCAGTACTTC. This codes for CAISASDRVGYEQYF.

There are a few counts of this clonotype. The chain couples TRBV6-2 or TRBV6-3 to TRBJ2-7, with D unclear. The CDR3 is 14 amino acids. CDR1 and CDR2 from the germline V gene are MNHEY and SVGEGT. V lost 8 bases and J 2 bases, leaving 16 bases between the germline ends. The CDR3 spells CASVPAVNTYEQYF. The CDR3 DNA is TGTGCCAGCGTCCCGGCCGTCAATACCTACGAGCAGTACTTC.

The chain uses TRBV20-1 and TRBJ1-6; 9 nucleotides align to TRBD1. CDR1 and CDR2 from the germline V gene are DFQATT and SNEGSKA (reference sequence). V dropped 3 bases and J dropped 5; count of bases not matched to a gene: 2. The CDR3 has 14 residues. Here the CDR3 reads CSARTGGDNSPLHF. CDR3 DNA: TGCAGTGCTAGGACAGGGGGTGATAATTCACCCCTCCACTTT.

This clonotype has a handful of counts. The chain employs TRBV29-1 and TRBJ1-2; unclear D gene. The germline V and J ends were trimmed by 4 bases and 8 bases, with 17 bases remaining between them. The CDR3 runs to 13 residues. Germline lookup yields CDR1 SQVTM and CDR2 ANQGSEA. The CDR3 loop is CSVVPGRQKGYTF. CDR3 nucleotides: TGCAGCGTTGTCCCTGGGAGGCAGAAAGGCTACACCTTC.

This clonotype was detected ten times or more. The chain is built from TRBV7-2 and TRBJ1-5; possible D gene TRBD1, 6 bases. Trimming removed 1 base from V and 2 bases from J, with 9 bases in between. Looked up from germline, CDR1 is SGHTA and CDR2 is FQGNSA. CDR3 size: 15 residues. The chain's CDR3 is CASSLVRGGNQPQHF. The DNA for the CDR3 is TGTGCCAGCAGCTTAGTTAGGGGGGGCAATCAGCCCCAGCATTTT. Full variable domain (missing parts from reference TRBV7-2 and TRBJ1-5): GAGVSQSPSNKVTEKGKDVELRCDPISGHTALYWYRQSLGQGLEFLIYFQGNSAPDKSGLPSDRFSAERTGGSVSTLTIQRTQQEDSAVYLCASSLVRGGNQPQHFGDGTRLSIL.

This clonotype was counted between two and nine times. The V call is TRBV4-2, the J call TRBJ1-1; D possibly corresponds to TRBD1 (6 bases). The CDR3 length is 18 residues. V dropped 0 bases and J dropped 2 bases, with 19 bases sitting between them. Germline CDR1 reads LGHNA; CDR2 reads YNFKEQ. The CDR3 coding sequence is TGTGCCAGCAGCCAAGATAACCCTCTAACCAGGGGAAACACTGAAGCTTTCTTT. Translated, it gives CASSQDNPLTRGNTEAFF.

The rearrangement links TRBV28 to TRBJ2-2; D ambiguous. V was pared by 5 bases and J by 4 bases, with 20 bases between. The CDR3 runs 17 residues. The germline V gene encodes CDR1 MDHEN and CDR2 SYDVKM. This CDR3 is CASSPGRFRDGTGELFF. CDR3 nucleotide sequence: TGTGCCAGCAGTCCTGGACGGTTTAGAGACGGCACCGGGGAGCTGTTTTTT.

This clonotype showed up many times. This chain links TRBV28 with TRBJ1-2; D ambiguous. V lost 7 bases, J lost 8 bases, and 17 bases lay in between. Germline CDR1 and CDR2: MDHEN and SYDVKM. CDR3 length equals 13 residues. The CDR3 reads CASTFGGPWGYTF. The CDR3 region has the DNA TGTGCCAGCACCTTTGGTGGCCCCTGGGGCTACACCTTC.

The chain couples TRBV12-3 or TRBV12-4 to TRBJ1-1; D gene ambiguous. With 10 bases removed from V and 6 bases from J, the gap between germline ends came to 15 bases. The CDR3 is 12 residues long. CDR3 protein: CATHGLGAEAFF. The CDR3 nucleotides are TGTGCCACCCACGGACTCGGGGCTGAAGCTTTCTTT.

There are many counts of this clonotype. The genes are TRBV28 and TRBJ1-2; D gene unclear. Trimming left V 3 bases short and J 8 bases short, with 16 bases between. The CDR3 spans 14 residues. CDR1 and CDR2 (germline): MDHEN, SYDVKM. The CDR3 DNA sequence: TGTGCCAGCAGTTTGGAGCCAGAGCGTTCCGGCTACACCTTC. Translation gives CASSLEPERSGYTF.

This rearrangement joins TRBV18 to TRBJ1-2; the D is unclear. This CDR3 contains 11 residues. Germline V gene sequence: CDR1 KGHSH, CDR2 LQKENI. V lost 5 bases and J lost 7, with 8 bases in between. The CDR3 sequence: CASSDGRGYTF. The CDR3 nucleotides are TGTGCCAGCTCAGATGGCCGTGGCTACACCTTC.

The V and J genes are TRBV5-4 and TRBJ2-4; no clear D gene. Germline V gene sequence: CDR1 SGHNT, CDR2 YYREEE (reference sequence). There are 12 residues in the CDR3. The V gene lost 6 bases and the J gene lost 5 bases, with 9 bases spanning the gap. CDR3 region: CASTSPENIQYF. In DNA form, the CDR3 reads TGTGCCAGCACCTCCCCCGAAAACATTCAGTACTTC.

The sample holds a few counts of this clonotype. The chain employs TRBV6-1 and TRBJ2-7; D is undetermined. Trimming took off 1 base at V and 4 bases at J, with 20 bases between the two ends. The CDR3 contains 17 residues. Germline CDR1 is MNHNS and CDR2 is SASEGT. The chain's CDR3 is CASSEDLISGRIYEQYF. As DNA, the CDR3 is TGTGCCAGCAGTGAAGATCTTATATCGGGCCGGATTTACGAGCAGTACTTC.

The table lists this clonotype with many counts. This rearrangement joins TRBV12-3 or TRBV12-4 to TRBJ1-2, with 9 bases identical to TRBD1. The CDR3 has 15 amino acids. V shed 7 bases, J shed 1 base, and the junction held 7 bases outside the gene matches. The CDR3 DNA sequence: TGTGCCAGCACCCCGGGGACAGGGAGTAACTATGGCTACACCTTC. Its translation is CASTPGTGSNYGYTF.

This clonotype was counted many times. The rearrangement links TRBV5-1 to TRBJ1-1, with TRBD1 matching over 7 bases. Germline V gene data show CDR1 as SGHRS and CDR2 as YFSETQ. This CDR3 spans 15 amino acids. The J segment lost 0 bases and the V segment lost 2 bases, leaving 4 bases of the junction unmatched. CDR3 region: CASSFTTGVNTEAFF. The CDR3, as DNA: TGCGCCAGCAGCTTCACAACAGGGGTGAACACTGAAGCTTTCTTT.

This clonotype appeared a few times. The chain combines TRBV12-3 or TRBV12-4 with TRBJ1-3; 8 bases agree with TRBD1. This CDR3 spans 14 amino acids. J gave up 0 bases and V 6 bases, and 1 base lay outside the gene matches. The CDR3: CASRGTGSGNTIYF. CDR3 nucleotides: TGTGCCAGCAGGGGGACAGGCTCTGGAAACACCATATATTTT.

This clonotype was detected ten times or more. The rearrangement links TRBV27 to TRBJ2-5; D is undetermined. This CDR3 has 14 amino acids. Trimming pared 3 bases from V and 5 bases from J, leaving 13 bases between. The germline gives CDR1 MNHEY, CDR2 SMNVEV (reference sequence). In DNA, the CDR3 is TGTGCCAGCAGTTTTGGCCCTACGGTTGAGACCCAGTACTTC. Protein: CASSFGPTVETQYF.